Listed here are 26 T cell receptor beta chains from one sample, sequenced in a study of T cells of healthy individuals. TCRdb redid the calling of the 5' RACE reads with MiXCR, one entry per CDR3 protein. The sample includes 90,000 to 100,000 distinct CDR3 sequences, approximately 15% seen only once; the top ten take about 6%. All receptors derive from a human donor in good health.

This chain connects TRBV4-3 to TRBJ1-1; D is ambiguous. Per germline, CDR1 LGHNA and CDR2 YSLEER. This CDR3 comprises 13 residues. V was pared by 4 bases and J by 1 base, with 7 bases between. CDR3 DNA sequence: TGCGCCAGCAGCCGCCTCGAGAACACTGAAGCTTTCTTT. The encoded protein is CASSRLENTEAFF.

This clonotype has at least ten counts. CDR3 nucleotides: TGTGCCAGCACCGAGAGACAGGAACTCTGGATTATGAGCTCCTACAATGAGCAGTTCTTC. It codes for CASTERQELWIMSSYNEQFF. The chain uses TRBV6-2 or TRBV6-3 and TRBJ2-1, with TRBD1 as a possible D gene (6 bases). The germline V gene encodes CDR1 MNHEY and CDR2 SVGEGT. CDR3 length: 20 residues. V lost 7 bases to trimming and J lost 0 bases, with 28 bases between them.

Notes on this clonotype: A much larger clone lies a single base off, so this may be a read error. The chain recombines TRBV20-1 with TRBJ2-7; D not resolved. The CDR3 covers 13 residues. Germline values: CDR1 DFQATT, CDR2 SNEGSKA (reference sequence). Trimming removed 4 bases from V and 6 bases from J, with 16 bases in between. In nucleotides, the CDR3 is TGCAGTGCTATCTCTGTGGGTTACGGCGAGCAGTACTTC. It yields the protein CSAISVGYGEQYF.

The chain combines TRBV6-6 with TRBJ2-3, with D perhaps given as TRBD1 or TRBD2 (5 bases each). The V gene's germline CDR1 is MNHNY and CDR2 SVGAGI (reference sequence). This CDR3 comprises 15 residues. Trimming stripped 5 bases from V and 1 base from J, with 13 bases between. This CDR3 is CASSQGTPGTDTQYF. In DNA form, the CDR3 reads TGTGCCAGCAGTCAAGGGACGCCTGGCACAGATACGCAGTATTTT.

The V call is TRBV29-1, the J call TRBJ2-3; TRBD2 aligns across 8 bases. V gave up 8 bases and J gave up 0 bases; unmatched junction bases: 7. This CDR3 is built from 14 residues. Germline V gene data show CDR1 as SQVTM and CDR2 as ANQGSEA. CDR3 protein: CSLTGGTSTDTQYF. In nucleotides, the CDR3 is TGCAGCTTAACGGGGGGGACTAGCACAGATACGCAGTATTTT.

This clonotype was recorded many times. The CDR3 reads CSARPRTSGSETQYF. The CDR3, as DNA: TGCAGTGCTAGACCGAGGACTAGCGGGAGTGAGACCCAGTACTTC. V and J are TRBV20-1 and TRBJ2-5; 13 bases are shared with TRBD2. After removal of 2 bases from V and 5 bases from J, the junction contained 5 bases not matched to a gene. Germline-derived CDR1 and CDR2 are DFQATT and SNEGSKA (reference sequence). The CDR3 totals 15 residues.

The chain carries TRBV5-1 and TRBJ2-7, with 10 bases fitting TRBD2. Germline CDR1 reads SGHRS; CDR2 reads YFSETQ. This CDR3 comprises 15 residues. The ends lost 0 bases at V and 4 bases at J; junction bases unmatched: 4. CDR3 sequence reads: CASSLVLAGSYEQYF. CDR3 DNA sequence: TGCGCCAGCAGCTTGGTACTAGCGGGGAGTTACGAGCAGTACTTC.

This clonotype occurred a few times. The gene calls are TRBV28 and TRBJ2-5; D is undetermined. The CDR3 contains 17 residues. V gave up 4 bases and J gave up 6 bases, with 24 bases separating them. In germline, CDR1 is MDHEN, CDR2 SYDVKM. The chain's CDR3 is CASSSIPSERTRKTQYF. CDR3 coding DNA: TGTGCCAGCAGTTCTATACCCTCAGAAAGGACGAGGAAGACCCAGTACTTC. The full variable domain, in which reference TRBV28 and TRBJ2-5 provide the parts outside the CDR3, is DVKVTQSSRYLVKRTGEKVFLECVQDMDHENMFWYRQDPGLGLRLIYFSYDVKMKEKGDIPEGYSVSREKKERFSLILESASTNQTSMYLCASSSIPSERTRKTQYFGPGTRLLVL.

This clonotype has just a few counts. The chain uses TRBV6-6 and TRBJ1-1; D may be TRBD1 (6 bases). The CDR3 length is 14 residues. Germline-derived CDR1 and CDR2 are MNHNY and SVGAGI (reference sequence). The V end lost 10 bases, the J end lost 3 bases, and 18 bases lay between the germline ends. The chain's CDR3 is CAILDRQEDTEAFF. In DNA, the CDR3 is TGTGCCATTCTGGACAGACAGGAGGACACTGAAGCTTTCTTT.

This clonotype has a count of ten or more. The chain is built from TRBV20-1 and TRBJ1-4; D perhaps matches TRBD1 (6 bases). CDR1 is DFQATT, CDR2 SNEGSKA, per germline (reference sequence). Trimming shortened V by 5 bases and J by 3 bases, and 16 bases separated the two germline ends. The CDR3 has 15 residues. CDR3 nucleotides: TGCAGTGCTTTTTCCGAGGGGGGACCTAATGAAAAACTGTTTTTT. Its translation: CSAFSEGGPNEKLFF.

This clonotype was counted ten times or more. The rearrangement links TRBV11-2 to TRBJ2-5, with TRBD1 as a possible D gene (6 bases). The germline V and J ends were trimmed by 1 base and 10 bases, with 10 bases remaining between them. This CDR3 is 12 amino acids long. Germline CDR1 is SGHAT and CDR2 is FQNNGV. DNA of the CDR3: TGTGCCAGCAGCTTAGTGTCGGACAGCCAGTACTTC. This codes for CASSLVSDSQYF.

This clonotype was detected only a few times. V gene TRBV20-1 combines with J gene TRBJ2-2, with D possibly TRBD2 on 5 matching bases. This CDR3 contains 14 residues. Trimming took off 6 bases at V and 1 base at J, with 12 bases between the two ends. Per germline, CDR1 DFQATT and CDR2 SNEGSKA (reference sequence). CDR3 sequence: CSARTALNTGELFF. DNA of the CDR3: TGCAGTGCGCGGACTGCCCTGAACACCGGGGAGCTGTTTTTT.

This clonotype was counted ten times or more. The V and J genes are TRBV18 and TRBJ2-1; a possible D gene is TRBD2 (5 bases). CDR3 size: 15 residues. CDR1 is KGHSH and CDR2 is LQKENI in the germline V gene. V was cut by 4 bases and J by 6 bases, with 16 bases left in between. CDR3 sequence reads: CASSLNPGSLNEQFF. The DNA of the CDR3 is TGTGCCAGCTCACTAAACCCGGGGTCACTCAATGAGCAGTTCTTC.

V usage is TRBV5-1 and J usage is TRBJ2-2; D not resolved. Trimming took off 4 bases at V and 4 bases at J, with 11 bases between the two ends. In germline, CDR1 is SGHRS, CDR2 YFSETQ. There are 14 residues in the CDR3. The CDR3 reads CASSGQSFTGELFF. In nucleotides, the CDR3 is TGCGCCAGCAGCGGGCAAAGTTTCACCGGGGAGCTGTTTTTT.

The chain is built from TRBV4-2 and TRBJ1-1; D might be TRBD1 (5 bases). Germline values: CDR1 LGHNA, CDR2 YNFKEQ. The V and J ends lost 4 bases and 6 bases respectively, with 9 bases between them. This CDR3 contains 12 residues. The CDR3 coding sequence is TGTGCCAGCAGCCCCGGGACGGCTGAAGCTTTCTTT. It specifies CASSPGTAEAFF.

This clonotype appeared many times. The chain couples TRBV28 to TRBJ1-5; 7 nucleotides align to TRBD1. V dropped 6 bases and J dropped 0; count of bases not matched to a gene: 5. The CDR3 spans 15 residues. CDR1 MDHEN and CDR2 SYDVKM come from the germline V gene. The CDR3 bases are TGTGCCAGCAGCCAAACAGGGGATAGCAATCAGCCCCAGCATTTT. It encodes CASSQTGDSNQPQHF.

Ten or more counts support this clonotype. The V gene is TRBV6-4, the J gene TRBJ2-1; no reliable D call. The CDR3 runs to 15 residues. Germline V gene sequence: CDR1 MRHNA, CDR2 SNTAGT. The germline V and J ends were trimmed by 0 bases and 2 bases, with 8 bases remaining between them. The CDR3 region is CASSDSGGTYNEQFF. CDR3 in DNA: TGTGCCAGCAGTGACTCGGGTGGAACCTACAATGAGCAGTTCTTC.

This clonotype appeared many times. This sequence joins TRBV5-5 and TRBJ2-3, with D maybe TRBD2 (6 bases). The CDR3 sequence is 14 residues long. Trimming removed 4 bases at V and 1 base at J, with 10 bases between. Per the germline V gene, CDR1 is SGHKS and CDR2 is YYEKEE (reference sequence). The CDR3 nucleotides read TGTGCCAGCAGCGCCACGGGAGGCACAGATACGCAGTATTTT. It yields the protein CASSATGGTDTQYF.

This clonotype was detected a few times. J is TRBJ1-1 and V is TRBV7-8, with 9 bases that match TRBD1. With V trimmed by 1 base and J by 7 bases, 7 bases remained unmatched. The CDR3 loop spans 15 amino acids. Germline CDR1 and CDR2: SGHVS and FQNEAQ. CDR3 sequence reads: CASSLVGQGIGEAFF. CDR3 sequence (DNA): TGTGCCAGCAGCTTAGTTGGACAGGGGATAGGTGAAGCTTTCTTT.

CDR3 DNA: TGTGCCAGCTCGTCTACAGGTTCAGCTAATGAAAAACTGTTTTTT. This gives the protein CASSSTGSANEKLFF. The chain employs TRBV18 and TRBJ1-4; D is possibly TRBD1 (5 bases). This CDR3 contains 15 residues. The V end was cut by 6 bases, the J end by 3 bases, with 14 bases between. Germline lookup yields CDR1 KGHSH and CDR2 LQKENI.

The sample holds a few counts of this clonotype. V is TRBV5-6 and J is TRBJ2-2, with TRBD2 as a possible D gene (5 bases). The CDR3 consists of 14 residues. Trimming took 4 bases from V and 4 from J, leaving 11 bases between them. The germline V gene encodes CDR1 SGHDT and CDR2 YYEEEE. CDR3 nucleotides: TGTGCCAGCAGCCCTCCAGAGGGCACCGGGGAGCTGTTTTTT. Protein: CASSPPEGTGELFF.

The rearrangement joins TRBV29-1 to TRBJ2-7, with D perhaps assigned TRBD1 or TRBD2 (6 bases each). Germline-derived CDR1 and CDR2 are SQVTM and ANQGSEA. V was clipped by 3 bases and J by 3 bases, with 9 bases between them. The CDR3 runs 12 residues. The CDR3 spells CSVERDNYEQYF. For the CDR3, the DNA is TGCAGCGTTGAGCGGGACAACTACGAGCAGTACTTC.

The chain combines TRBV7-2 with TRBJ2-5, with a possible D match to TRBD2 (5 bases). The V end lost 4 bases, the J end lost 4 bases, and 19 bases lay between the germline ends. The germline V gene encodes CDR1 SGHTA and CDR2 FQGNSA. The CDR3 runs 16 residues. The CDR3 nucleotides read TGTGCCAGCAGCTCCGAAGGCCCTGGGAGTGGAGAGACCCAGTACTTC. Amino acids: CASSSEGPGSGETQYF.

This chain connects TRBV4-2 to TRBJ1-2, with a possible D match to TRBD1 (6 bases). V gave up 0 bases and J gave up 7 bases, with 15 bases separating them. CDR1 and CDR2 (germline): LGHNA, YNFKEQ. The CDR3 consists of 15 residues. Written as DNA, the CDR3 is TGTGCCAGCAGCCAAGAGGGGCGGGGGGCGCGTGGCTACACCTTC. This translates into CASSQEGRGARGYTF.

This clonotype was picked up a small number of times. V and J are TRBV27 and TRBJ2-3, with D unclear. This CDR3 has 13 amino acids. Trimming took off 5 bases at V and 0 bases at J, with 6 bases between the two ends. Germline CDR1 reads MNHEY; CDR2 reads SMNVEV (reference sequence). For the CDR3, the DNA is TGTGCCAGCAGTCGAGGTAGCACAGATACGCAGTATTTT. Translated: CASSRGSTDTQYF.

V and J are TRBV28 and TRBJ2-1; the match to TRBD2 covers 8 bases. CDR1 and CDR2 from the germline V gene are MDHEN and SYDVKM. The CDR3 is 13 residues long. V lost 5 bases and J lost 8; bases outside the gene matches: 5. Here the CDR3 DNA reads TGTGCCAGCAGTCCGGGAGGGTGGGATGAGCAGTTCTTC. This codes for CASSPGGWDEQFF.